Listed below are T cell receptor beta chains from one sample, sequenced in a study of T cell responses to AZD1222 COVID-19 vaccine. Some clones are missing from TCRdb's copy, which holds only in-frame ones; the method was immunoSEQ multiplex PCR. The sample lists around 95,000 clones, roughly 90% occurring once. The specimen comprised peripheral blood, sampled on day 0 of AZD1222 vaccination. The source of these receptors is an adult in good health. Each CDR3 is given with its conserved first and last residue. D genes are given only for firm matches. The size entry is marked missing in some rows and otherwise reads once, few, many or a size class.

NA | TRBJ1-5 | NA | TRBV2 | CASSEGSSSGNQPQHF | TGTGCCAGCAGTGAGGGGAGCTCCTCGGGCAATCAGCCCCAGCATTTT
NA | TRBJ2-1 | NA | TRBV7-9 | CASSLLGGWDYNEQFF | TGTGCCAGCAGCTTATTGGGAGGATGGGACTACAATGAGCAGTTCTTC
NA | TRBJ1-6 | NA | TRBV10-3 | CAIRDTFNSPLHF | TGTGCCATCAGGGACACCTTTAATTCACCCCTCCACTTT
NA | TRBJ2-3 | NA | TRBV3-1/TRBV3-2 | CASSQEDSTDTQYF | TGTGCCAGCAGCCAAGAAGACTCCACAGATACGCAGTATTTT
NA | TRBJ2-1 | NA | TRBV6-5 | CAASDPGWGYNEQFF | TGTGCCGCCTCCGATCCAGGGTGGGGATACAATGAGCAGTTCTTC
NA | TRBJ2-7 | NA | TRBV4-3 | CASSQVRDGSYEQYF | TGCGCCAGCAGCCAAGTTAGGGACGGATCCTACGAGCAGTACTTC
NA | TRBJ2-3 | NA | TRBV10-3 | CAISGGAGHTDTQYF | TGTGCCATCAGCGGCGGAGCGGGACACACAGATACGCAGTATTTT
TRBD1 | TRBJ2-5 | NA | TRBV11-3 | CASSLAGGETQYF | TGTGCCAGCAGCTTAGCAGGGGGCGAGACCCAGTACTTC
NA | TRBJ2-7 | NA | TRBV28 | CASSLPTRVGEQYF | TGTGCCAGCAGTTTACCGACCCGGGTGGGCGAGCAGTACTTC
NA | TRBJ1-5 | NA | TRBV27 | CATSAGGNQPQHF | TGTGCCACTTCGGCGGGGGGCAATCAGCCCCAGCATTTT
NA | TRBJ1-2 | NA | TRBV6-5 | CASSNGLNGYTF | TGTGCCAGCAGTAATGGACTTAATGGCTACACCTTC
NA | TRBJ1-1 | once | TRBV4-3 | CASSQDEGAGYTEAFF | TGCGCCAGCAGCCAAGATGAAGGGGCAGGATACACTGAAGCTTTCTTT
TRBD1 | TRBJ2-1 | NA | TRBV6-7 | CASSYSGTGHGNEQFF | TGTGCCAGCAGTTACTCCGGGACAGGGCATGGGAATGAGCAGTTCTTC
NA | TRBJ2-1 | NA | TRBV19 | CASSPLSQYSYNEQFF | TGTGCCAGTAGTCCCCTTTCCCAGTACTCCTACAATGAGCAGTTCTTC
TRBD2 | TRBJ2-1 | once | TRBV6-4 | CASSEGAGGPVNEQFF | TGTGCCAGCAGTGAAGGGGCGGGAGGGCCGGTCAATGAGCAGTTCTTC
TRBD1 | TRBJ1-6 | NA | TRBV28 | CASSLQTGNSPLHF | TGTGCCAGCAGTTTACAGACAGGGAATTCACCCCTCCACTTT
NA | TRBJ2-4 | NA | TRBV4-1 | CASSPQASGIAKNIQYF | TGCGCCAGCAGCCCGCAGGCCAGCGGAATAGCCAAAAACATTCAGTACTTC